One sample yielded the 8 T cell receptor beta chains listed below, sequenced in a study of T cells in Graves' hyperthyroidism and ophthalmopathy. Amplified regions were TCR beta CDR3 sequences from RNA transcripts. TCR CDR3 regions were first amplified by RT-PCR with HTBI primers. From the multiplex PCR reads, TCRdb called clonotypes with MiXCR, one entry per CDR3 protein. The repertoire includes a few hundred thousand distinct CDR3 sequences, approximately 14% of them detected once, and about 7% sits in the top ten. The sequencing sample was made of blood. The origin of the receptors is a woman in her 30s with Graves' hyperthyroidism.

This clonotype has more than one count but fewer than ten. The CDR3 DNA sequence: TGTGCCAGCAGCTTAGAGTATCTAGCGGGAGGTGGTGAGCAGTTCTTC. This gives the protein CASSLEYLAGGGEQFF. The chain joins TRBV7-2 to TRBJ2-1; TRBD2 aligns across 11 bases. CDR1 and CDR2 (germline): SGHTA, FQGNSA. The CDR3 runs 16 residues. The V segment lost 1 base and the J segment 9 bases; nucleotides outside the gene matches: 8.

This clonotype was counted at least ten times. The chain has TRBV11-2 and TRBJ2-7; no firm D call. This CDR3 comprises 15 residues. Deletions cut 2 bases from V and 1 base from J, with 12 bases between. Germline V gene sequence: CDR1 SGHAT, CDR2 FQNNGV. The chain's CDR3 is CASSLNPARSYEQYF. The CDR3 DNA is TGTGCCAGCAGCTTAAACCCGGCGAGGTCCTACGAGCAGTACTTC.

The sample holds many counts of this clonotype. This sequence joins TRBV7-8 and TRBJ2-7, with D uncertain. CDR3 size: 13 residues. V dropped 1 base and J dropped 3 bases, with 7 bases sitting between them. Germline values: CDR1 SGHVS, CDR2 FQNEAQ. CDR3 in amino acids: CASSLGIFYEQYF. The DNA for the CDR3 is TGTGCCAGCAGCTTAGGGATCTTCTACGAGCAGTACTTC.

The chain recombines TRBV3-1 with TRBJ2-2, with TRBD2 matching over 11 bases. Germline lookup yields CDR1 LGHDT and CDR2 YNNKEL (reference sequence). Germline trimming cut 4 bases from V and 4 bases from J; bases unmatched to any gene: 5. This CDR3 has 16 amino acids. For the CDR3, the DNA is TGTGCCAGCAGCCCACCTAGCGGGAGGCCCACCGGGGAGCTGTTTTTT. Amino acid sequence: CASSPPSGRPTGELFF.

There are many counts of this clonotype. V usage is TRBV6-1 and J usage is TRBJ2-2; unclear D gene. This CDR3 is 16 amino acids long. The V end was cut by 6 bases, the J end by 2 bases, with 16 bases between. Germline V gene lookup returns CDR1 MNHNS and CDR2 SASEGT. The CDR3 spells CASSLVRPTNTGELFF. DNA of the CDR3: TGTGCCAGCAGCCTGGTTAGGCCTACCAACACCGGGGAGCTGTTTTTT.

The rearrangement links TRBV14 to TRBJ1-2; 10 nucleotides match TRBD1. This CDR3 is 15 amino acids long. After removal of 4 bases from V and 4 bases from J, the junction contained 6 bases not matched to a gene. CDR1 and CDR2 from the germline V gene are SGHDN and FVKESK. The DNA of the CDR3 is TGTGCCAGCAGCCCGAGGGACAGGGGTGCCTATGGCTACACCTTC. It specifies CASSPRDRGAYGYTF.

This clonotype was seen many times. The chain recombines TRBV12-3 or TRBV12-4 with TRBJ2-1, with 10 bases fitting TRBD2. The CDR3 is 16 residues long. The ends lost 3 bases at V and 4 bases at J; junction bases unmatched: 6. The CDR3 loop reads CASSLASGSRYNEQFF. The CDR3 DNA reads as TGTGCCAGCAGTTTGGCTAGCGGGAGCCGGTACAATGAGCAGTTCTTC.

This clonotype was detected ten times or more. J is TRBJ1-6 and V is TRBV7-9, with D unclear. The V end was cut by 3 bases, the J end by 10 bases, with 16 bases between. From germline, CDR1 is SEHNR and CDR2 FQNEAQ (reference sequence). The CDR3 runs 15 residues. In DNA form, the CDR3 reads TGTGCCAGCAGCTTCTACCGGGCCCAGGAGTCACCCCTCCACTTT. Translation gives CASSFYRAQESPLHF.